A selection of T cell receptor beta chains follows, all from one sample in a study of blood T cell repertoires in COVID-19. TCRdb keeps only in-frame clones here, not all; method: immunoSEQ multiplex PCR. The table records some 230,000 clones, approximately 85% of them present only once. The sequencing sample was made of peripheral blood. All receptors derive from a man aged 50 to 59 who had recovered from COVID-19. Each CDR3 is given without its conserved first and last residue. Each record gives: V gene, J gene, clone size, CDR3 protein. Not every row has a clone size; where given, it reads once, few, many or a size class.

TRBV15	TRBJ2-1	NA	ATSRGKIAGGKDEQF
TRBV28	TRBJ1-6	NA	ASSPEGQGQTNPLH
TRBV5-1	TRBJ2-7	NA	ASSLRVLASDEQY
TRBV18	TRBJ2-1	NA	ASSPTSGSFGEQF
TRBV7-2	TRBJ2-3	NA	ASSLQDRVPDTQY
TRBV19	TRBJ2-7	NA	ASSMKRDRGTYEQY
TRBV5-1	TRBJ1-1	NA	ASSLEGGTEAF
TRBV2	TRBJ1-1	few	ASSTGGRKNTEAF
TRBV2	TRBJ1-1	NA	ASSEGGLGTEAF
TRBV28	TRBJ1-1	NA	ASSLSPPNTEAF
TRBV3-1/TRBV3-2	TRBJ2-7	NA	ASSHRGAGDEQY
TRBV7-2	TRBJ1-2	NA	ASSDRQGWDYGYT
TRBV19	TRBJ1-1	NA	ASSIGGSGTEAF
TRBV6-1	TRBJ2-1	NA	ASSGGLAGGPYNEQF
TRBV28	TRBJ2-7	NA	ASRSNGGSHEQY
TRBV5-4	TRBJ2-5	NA	ASSFGSNQETQY
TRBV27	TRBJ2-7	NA	ASSFGQGYEQY
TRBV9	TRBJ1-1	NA	ASSPGGIAF
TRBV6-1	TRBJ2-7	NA	ASSEARGAEQY
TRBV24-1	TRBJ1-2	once	ATSSGTGGNYGYT
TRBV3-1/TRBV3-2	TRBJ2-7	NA	ASSRTASSYEQY
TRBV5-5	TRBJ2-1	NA	ASSLTSGASYEQF
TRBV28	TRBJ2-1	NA	ASSSPGITYEQF
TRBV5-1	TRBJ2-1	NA	ASSTSGSLSEQF
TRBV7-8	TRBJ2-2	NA	ASSLESLWLATNTGELF
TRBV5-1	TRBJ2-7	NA	ASSTKPPGQGFNEQY
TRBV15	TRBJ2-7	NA	ATSRGGTGSWEQY
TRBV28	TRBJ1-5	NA	ASRQGYSNQPQH
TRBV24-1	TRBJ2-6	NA	ATSANYGLRSGANVLT
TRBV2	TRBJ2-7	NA	ASSERTSGRASLRSEQY